Listed below are T cell receptor beta chains from one sample, sequenced in a study of cytomegalovirus exposure and HLA in healthy donors. Sequencing used immunoSEQ multiplex PCR; TCRdb keeps in-frame clones, though not all of them. This sample carries about 76,000 clones, roughly 79% of them seen once, and the ten largest clones take approximately 1.9%. The sample consisted of PBMCs. These TCRs come from a woman aged 25 to 39 in good health and CMV-seronegative. CDR3s include the opening cysteine and the closing phenylalanine or tryptophan. A D gene is named only where the DNA matches it firmly. The size entry is marked missing in some rows and otherwise reads once, few, many or a size class.

abundance,d_gene,v_gene,j_gene,CDR3nt,CDR3aa
.,TRBD1,TRBV6-4,TRBJ1-6,TGTGCCAGCAGTGTCCCCGGGACAGGGAGCTCCTATAATTCACCCCTCCACTTT,CASSVPGTGSSYNSPLHF
.,.,TRBV13,TRBJ1-1,TGTGCCAGCACCCCGCAGGCCACTGAAGCTTTCTTT,CASTPQATEAFF
few,TRBD2,TRBV5-4,TRBJ2-2,TGTGCCAGCAGCCCTCAGGCCCTTGGGGGCGGGAGGGCTACCGGGGAGCTGTTTTTT,CASSPQALGGGRATGELFF
.,.,TRBV19,TRBJ2-3,TGTGCCAGTCTCCCGGGAAATGGGGATACGCAGTATTTT,CASLPGNGDTQYF
.,.,TRBV9,TRBJ2-1,TGTGCCAGCAGCGTAGGGGGAGGCTGGGGCAATGAGCAGTTCTTC,CASSVGGGWGNEQFF
.,TRBD2,TRBV7-8,TRBJ2-4,TGTGCCAGCAGCCCTTGGGAGGGGCTCAAAAACATTCAGTACTTC,CASSPWEGLKNIQYF
.,TRBD2,TRBV5-4,TRBJ2-5,TGTGCCAGCAGCCGGTATATTTTAGCGGGAGGGCCCGAGACCCAGTACTTC,CASSRYILAGGPETQYF
.,.,TRBV6-6,TRBJ1-4,TGTGCCAGCACGGTCAACCCTAATGAAAAACTGTTTTTT,CASTVNPNEKLFF
once,TRBD2,TRBV4-2,TRBJ2-7,TGTGCCAGCAGCCGACGACTAGCGGGCGCAACCTACGAGCAGTACTTC,CASSRRLAGATYEQYF
.,TRBD2,TRBV28,TRBJ2-3,TGTGCCAGCAGTGCGACTAGCGGGGGCACAGATACGCAGTATTTT,CASSATSGGTDTQYF